This record looks at one T cell receptor (beta chain) sequence and its context. This clone was seen only a few times. Its antigen has not been determined. There are no base qualities to consult, and no much larger clone falls within one base. The cohort comprised around 690 healthy bone marrow donors. Cohort members were all nominally healthy when sampled, although unrecorded immune exposures were likely present. The donor tested CMV seropositive and was one of the 289 seropositive cohort members. Every donor gave a peripheral blood sample, and the peripheral blood mononuclear cells from that sample were used for TCR beta sequencing. The Qiagen DNeasy Blood Extraction Kit was used to extract genomic DNA from the blood cell samples. The receptor library was made with the immunoSEQ multiplex PCR assay. For the multiplex PCR, a mixture combining 60 forward primers for TCR Vbeta segments and 13 reverse primers for TCR Jbeta segments was used. Amplification of the CDR3 region of rearranged TCR beta genes was performed with a multiplex PCR assay on genomic DNA. Amplified TCR beta libraries were sequenced as 87-base-pair reads on the Illumina HiSeq System. Turning to the authors' computational methods: Across the 670 or so repertoires, a later analysis counted approximately 75 million unique TCR beta chains, some 11 million of which were shared by at least two donors. Raw reads were error-corrected and collapsed into unique sequences by a nearest-neighbor algorithm in which closely related sequences were merged to remove PCR and sequencing errors. V, D and J gene segments were assigned by aligning CDR3 sequences to IMGT reference sequences. For a sequence to be retained, a match of at least six nucleotides to both a V gene segment and a J gene segment was required. Rearrangements were classified as productive when the CDR3 lacked stop codons and remained in frame with V and J, and all other rearrangements were classified as non-productive. Following IMGT convention, CDR3 was defined as the stretch from the second conserved V-encoded cysteine up to the conserved J-encoded phenylalanine. The earlier analysis of about 530 of the donors excluded any sequence lacking an unambiguous match to a single V gene segment. An earlier analysis of several hundred of the donors classified V segments as functional when productive rearrangements were above 56.7% and as segregating when the standard deviation between donors was above 5%. To diagnose cytomegalovirus status from the catalog of TCR beta chain sequences, a statistical classification framework was built. A later analysis assigned V and J genes by comparing TCR nucleotide sequences with IMGT/GENE-DB human TR gene sequences. A later analysis assigned CDR3 sequences and most-parsimonious VDJ recombination scenarios with the TCRdist pipeline. In a later analysis, each TCR beta chain was defined by its CDR3 amino acid sequence together with its V-gene family, and reads without a unique V-gene family were excluded. As a way to deal with suspected cross-contamination and a sequencing artifact, a later analysis dropped approximately 590 nucleotide sequences that were highly shared and had low generation probability. For each public chain, a later analysis derived a clonal expansion index from normalized ranks of inferred template counts within each repertoire. A later analysis computed generation probabilities with a VDJ recombination model fitted to out-of-frame rearrangements, and checked the results against IGoR. In a later analysis, TCR-TCR, TCR-HLA and TCR-CMV co-occurrence was scored with hypergeometric tests, and a repertoire-size bias correction was applied to TCR pairs. To estimate false discovery rates, a later analysis permuted the HLA or CMV assignments 20 times. In a later analysis, co-occurring TCRs were grouped using DBSCAN, and TCRdist sequence similarity was added for clustering within HLA-allele-positive subsets. Co-occurrence clustering excluded repertoires with fewer than 30,000 or more than 120,000 public chains, plus five with anomalous nucleotide sharing. The table was pulled from immuneACCESS by TCRdb, which kept in-frame rearrangements only. Such tables lose some clones; where checked, under half of the loss comes from unresolved V genes, and the rest has no known cause. V and J calls and clone size follow that table, whereas D and trimming were derived from the DNA. This sample comprises about 150,000 clones, approximately 78% of them detected only once. Approximately 8.1% of the sample is in the top ten clones.

The data derive from a study of cytomegalovirus exposure and HLA in healthy donors (dated by TCRdb to between 2016 and 2019). Regarding the research as a whole: An earlier analysis of some 500 of the donors reported more than 250 Gb of sequence data and some 100 million unique TCR beta sequences from 190 million or so T cells. Among roughly 400 genotyped donors of the cohort, an average of roughly 230,000 unique TCR beta nucleotide sequences was sequenced per donor, of which about 20% were non-productive. Every discovery cohort repertoire had been produced on one sequencing platform. Four to six DR-DQ haplotypes were handled as single units for association and clustering because linkage in the cohort was strong. In a later genetic analysis, genome-wide SNP genotypes for 398 of the 666 donors were used, and that subset was treated as a discovery cohort. An early release that covered fewer than 750 HLA-typed donors contained around 330 gigabases of sequencing data and approximately 85 million unique TCR sequences. An earlier analysis of some 500 of the donors used high-throughput TCR beta sequencing to judge whether each TCR beta V gene segment behaved as functional or pseudogenic. Typing coverage differed by locus: A, B, C, DRB1 and DQB1 were typed in roughly 620-640 donors, DQA1 in roughly 510, DPA1 in 600 to 610, and DPB1 in around 490. To study patterns of TCR occurrence, a later analysis re-analyzed previously published TCR beta repertoires from 666 donors and added high-resolution HLA genotyping. Using immunosequencing, the study profiled T cell repertoires from roughly 650 subjects and related those repertoires to cytomegalovirus serostatus. The study aimed to test whether cataloging public T cell receptors could reveal signatures of past pathogen exposure. Donor age, sex, ethnicity and CMV serostatus were compiled together with the repertoire data. A separate validation cohort of 100 to 150 different subjects was used in addition to the 666-subject first cohort. HLA typing included class I and class II loci at four-digit resolution. The genetic ancestry cluster associated with self-reported Caucasian donors included about four fifths of the 300 to 450 genotyped donors. Rather than using new phenotypic data, the later analysis identified candidate immune exposures from TCR beta sequences and from how often those sequences occurred across donors. The study combined high-throughput TCR immunosequencing, statistical association of individual TCRs with disease status, and machine learning to predict cytomegalovirus infection status. The full study reports these points: It was suggested by the authors that the approach could potentially be generalized to other disease states and immunological phenotypes. A further reported finding was that TCR beta sequences accurately predicted the HLA-A and HLA-B alleles for most subjects in the first cohort. In a later analysis, 16,951 TCR beta sequences were associated with specific HLA alleles at a false discovery rate of 0.05. Most CMV-associated TCR beta chains appeared to be HLA-restricted in a later analysis, and the HLA associations seemed to be driven largely by CMV exposure. Correlated functional status among segregating V segments might be attributable to linkage disequilibrium, but an unknown experimental factor could not be ruled out. According to a later analysis, parvovirus B19, influenza, CMV and Epstein-Barr virus appeared linked to several top co-occurrence clusters. An association between a missense DCLRE1C variant and V-gene and J-gene trimming of TCR beta chains was found in a later genetic analysis and replicated in an independent cohort. A later genetic analysis reported fewer N-insertions in productive TCRs among donors in an Asian-associated ancestry cluster than the roughly 690-donor mean. The presence/absence analyses assumed that sequencing depth was roughly uniform across donors, and that assumption may not be true. In both the original and validation cohorts, the classifier was reported to diagnose cytomegalovirus status with high specificity and sensitivity. Because HLA typing was missing for some donors at each locus, association tests included only the typed subset. A later analysis found that HLA-associated TCR beta chains were more clonally expanded and had lower generation probabilities than equally common non-associated chains. The sequencing pipeline was judged likely to have produced a cluster of highly shared sequence variants as a technical artifact. Over 15 rarely observed V segments, including chromosome 9 orphons, were excluded from the earlier analysis of approximately 500 of the donors because counts were too low. When HLA alleles, especially DR and DQ, strongly co-occurred, TCR associations were difficult to assign to individual alleles. The study listed 150 to 200 TCR beta chains as associated with cytomegalovirus. In an earlier analysis of fewer than 750 of the donors, most TCR beta V segments were observed in productive rearrangements about 87% or about 30% of the time, broadly matching IMGT annotations. Only TCR beta chains were sequenced in this cohort, and the absence of alpha or paired-chain data limited detectable features. A few of the identified cytomegalovirus-associated TCR beta chains were confirmed in vitro to be specific for cytomegalovirus antigens. In a later analysis, the rate of TCR association differed among HLA loci, with DRB1 alleles having the most associated TCRs and HLA-C alleles having the fewest. Because the 87-base-pair reads could not distinguish some IMGT-functional V segments, including TRBV6-2 and TRBV6-3, those segments were excluded. Most TCR sequences were observed very rarely across donors, whereas some public TCRs were present in many individuals. CMV serostatus was the only immune exposure information available for the cohort.

The cysteine opens and the phenylalanine closes a CDR3 of 13 amino acids. Only CDR3 DNA is held: 39 bases, read in frame from base 1. V was cut back by 4 bases and J by 9 bases, leaving a gap of 10 bases between them. Per the germline V gene (reference sequence), SEHNR is the CDR1 and FQNEAQ is the CDR2. The chain is assembled from TRBV7-9 and TRBJ2-6; perhaps TRBD1 is the D gene, with 6 bases matching. The material sequenced was PBMCs. This receptor was obtained from a woman aged 45-60 years in good health and CMV-seropositive. The DNA sequence is as follows: TGTGCCAGCAGCTCCAGGGGTGTCAACGTCCTGACTTTC. The resulting protein is CASSSRGVNVLTF.